The T cell receptor (beta chain) under discussion was sequenced for a study of read filtering for tumor transcriptome and immune sequencing. On the study more broadly: Mean patient age was approximately 71 years, range about 47 to 90; 17 to 20 male, 14 female. R-ISS stage counts were under ten for I, roughly 15 for II, 6 or 7 for III. IR-seq gave about 3.5 to 11 million TCR reads per sample; RNA-seq gave 85 to 1273.

CDR3 length: 16 amino acids. From germline, CDR1 is DFQATT and CDR2 SNEGSKA (reference sequence). Trimming at V came to 3 bases and at J to 0 bases, leaving 9 bases not matched to a gene. Study conclusions and caveats: Dropping single-read clonotypes raised IR-seq and RNA-seq shared-clonotype correlation.

This clonotype was counted a few times. Its antigen is not identified. This library used around 400 ng RNA and molecular barcoded adaptors spanning alpha/delta and beta/gamma chains. TCRdb re-analysed the reads in MiXCR, keeping a single row per CDR3 protein. The repertoire holds 40,000 to 50,000 distinct CDR3 sequences, with roughly 13% as singletons. The genes are TRBV20-1 and TRBJ1-2, with 8 bases that match TRBD1. Sequencing was done on a sample of a population of CD138-negative cells sorted from bone marrow. This TCR was recovered from a donor aged 40 or older with multiple myeloma. In DNA, the CDR3 is TGCAGTGCTAGGATTTCACCGGGACAGGCTAACTATGGCTACACCTTC. Protein: CSARISPGQANYGYTF.